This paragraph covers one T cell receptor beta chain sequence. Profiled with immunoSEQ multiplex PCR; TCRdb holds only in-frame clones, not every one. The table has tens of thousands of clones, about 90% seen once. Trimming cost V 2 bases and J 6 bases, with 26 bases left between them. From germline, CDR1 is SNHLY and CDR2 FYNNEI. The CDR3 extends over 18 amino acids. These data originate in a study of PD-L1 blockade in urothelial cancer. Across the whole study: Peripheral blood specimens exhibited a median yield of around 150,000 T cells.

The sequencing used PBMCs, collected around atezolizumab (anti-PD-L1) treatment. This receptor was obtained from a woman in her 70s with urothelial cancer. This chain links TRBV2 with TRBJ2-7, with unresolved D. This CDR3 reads CASSEYLGRLITQREQYF. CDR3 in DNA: TGTGCCAGCAGTGAATATCTTGGTCGGCTAATTACGCAGCGCGAGCAGTACTTC. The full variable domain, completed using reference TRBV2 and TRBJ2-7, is EPEVTQTPSHQVTQMGQEVILRCVPISNHLYFYWYRQILGQKVEFLVSFYNNEISEKSEIFDDQFSVERPDGSNFTLKIRSTKLEDSAMYFCASSEYLGRLITQREQYFGPGTRLTVT.